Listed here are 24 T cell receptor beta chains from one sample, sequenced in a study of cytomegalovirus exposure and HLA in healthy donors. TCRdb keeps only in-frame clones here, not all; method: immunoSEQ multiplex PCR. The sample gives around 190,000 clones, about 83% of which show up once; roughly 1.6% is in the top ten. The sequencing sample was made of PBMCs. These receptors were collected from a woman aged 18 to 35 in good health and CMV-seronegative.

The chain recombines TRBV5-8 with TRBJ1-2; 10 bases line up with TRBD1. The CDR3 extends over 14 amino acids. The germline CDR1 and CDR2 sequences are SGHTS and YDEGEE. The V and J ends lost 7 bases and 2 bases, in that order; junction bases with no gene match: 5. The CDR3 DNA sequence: TGTGCCAGCGACCGGGACAGGGGCAACTATGGCTACACCTTC. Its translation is CASDRDRGNYGYTF. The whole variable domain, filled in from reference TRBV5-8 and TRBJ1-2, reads EAGVTQSPTHLIKTRGQQATLRCSPISGHTSVYWYQQALGLGLQFLLWYDEGEERNRGNFPPRFSGRQFPNYSSELNVNALELEDSALYLCASDRDRGNYGYTFGSGTRLTVV.

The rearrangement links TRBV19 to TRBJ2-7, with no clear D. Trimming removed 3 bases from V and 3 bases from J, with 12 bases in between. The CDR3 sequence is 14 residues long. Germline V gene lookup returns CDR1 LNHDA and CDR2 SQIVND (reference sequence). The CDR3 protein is CASSIYAAVYEQYF. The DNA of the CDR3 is TGTGCCAGTAGTATTTACGCTGCGGTCTACGAGCAGTACTTC.

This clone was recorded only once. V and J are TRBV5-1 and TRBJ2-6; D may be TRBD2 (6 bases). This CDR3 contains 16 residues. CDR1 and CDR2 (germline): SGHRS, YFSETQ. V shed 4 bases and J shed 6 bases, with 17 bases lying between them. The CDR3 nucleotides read TGCGCCAGCAGCCCACGGGCGGGACCTGAGGCCAACGTCCTGACTTTC. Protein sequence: CASSPRAGPEANVLTF.

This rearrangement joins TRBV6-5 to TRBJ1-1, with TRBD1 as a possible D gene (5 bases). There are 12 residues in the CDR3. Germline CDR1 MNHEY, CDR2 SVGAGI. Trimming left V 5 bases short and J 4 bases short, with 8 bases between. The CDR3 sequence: CASSLRGTEAFF. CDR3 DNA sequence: TGTGCCAGCAGTCTAAGGGGCACTGAAGCTTTCTTT.

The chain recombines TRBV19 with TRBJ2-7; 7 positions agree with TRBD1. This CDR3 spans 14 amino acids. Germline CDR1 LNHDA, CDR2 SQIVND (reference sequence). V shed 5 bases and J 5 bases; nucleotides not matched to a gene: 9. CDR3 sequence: CASSSTGKEHEQYF. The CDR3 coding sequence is TGTGCCAGTAGTTCGACAGGGAAGGAGCACGAGCAGTACTTC.

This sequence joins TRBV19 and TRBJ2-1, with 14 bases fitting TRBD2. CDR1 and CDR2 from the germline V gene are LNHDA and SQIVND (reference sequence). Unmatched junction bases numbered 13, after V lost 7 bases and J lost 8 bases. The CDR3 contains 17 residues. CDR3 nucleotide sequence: TGTGCCAGTATTGGGACTAGCGGGAGTTTTTTGCTTGATGAGCAGTTCTTC. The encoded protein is CASIGTSGSFLLDEQFF.

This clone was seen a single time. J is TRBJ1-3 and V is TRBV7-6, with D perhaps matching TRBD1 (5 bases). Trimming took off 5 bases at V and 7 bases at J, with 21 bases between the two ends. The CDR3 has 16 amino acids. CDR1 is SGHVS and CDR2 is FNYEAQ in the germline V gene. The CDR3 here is CASSDHLSGKLNTIYF. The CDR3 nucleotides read TGTGCCAGCAGCGATCACCTGTCAGGGAAACTCAACACCATATATTTT. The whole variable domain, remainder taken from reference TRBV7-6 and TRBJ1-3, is GAGVSQSPRYKVTKRGQDVALRCDPISGHVSLYWYRQALGQGPEFLTYFNYEAQQDKSGLPNDRFSAERPEGSISTLTIQRTEQRDSAMYRCASSDHLSGKLNTIYFGEGSWLTVV.

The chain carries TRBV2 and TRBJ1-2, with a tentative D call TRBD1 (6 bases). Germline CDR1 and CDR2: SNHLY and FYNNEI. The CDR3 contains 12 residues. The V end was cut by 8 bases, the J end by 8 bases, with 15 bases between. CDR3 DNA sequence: TGTGCCAGCTCGCGGGGGCGACGAGGCTACACCTTC. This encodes CASSRGRRGYTF.

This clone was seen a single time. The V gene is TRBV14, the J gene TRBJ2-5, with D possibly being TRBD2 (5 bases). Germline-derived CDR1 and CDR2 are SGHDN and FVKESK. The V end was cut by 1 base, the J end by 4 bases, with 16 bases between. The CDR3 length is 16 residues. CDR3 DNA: TGTGCCAGCAGCCAAGGGTCCGGGATAGTGGGAGAGACCCAGTACTTC. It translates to CASSQGSGIVGETQYF.

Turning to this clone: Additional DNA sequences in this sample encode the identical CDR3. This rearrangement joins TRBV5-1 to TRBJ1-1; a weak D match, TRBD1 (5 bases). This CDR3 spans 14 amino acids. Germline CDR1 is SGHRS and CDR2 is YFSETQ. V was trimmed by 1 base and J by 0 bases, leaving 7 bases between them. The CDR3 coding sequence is TGCGCCAGCAGCTTGTCAGGGTTGAACACTGAAGCTTTCTTT. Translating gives CASSLSGLNTEAFF. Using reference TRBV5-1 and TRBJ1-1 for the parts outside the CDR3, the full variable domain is KAGVTQTPRYLIKTRGQQVTLSCSPISGHRSVSWYQQTPGQGLQFLFEYFSETQRNKGNFPGRFSGRQFSNSRSEMNVSTLELGDSALYLCASSLSGLNTEAFFGQGTRLTVV.

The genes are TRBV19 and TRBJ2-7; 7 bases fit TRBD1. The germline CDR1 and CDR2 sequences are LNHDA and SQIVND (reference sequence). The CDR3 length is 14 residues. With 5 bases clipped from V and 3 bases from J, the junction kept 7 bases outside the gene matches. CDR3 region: CASSEGATNYEQYF. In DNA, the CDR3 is TGTGCCAGTAGTGAGGGGGCGACGAACTACGAGCAGTACTTC.

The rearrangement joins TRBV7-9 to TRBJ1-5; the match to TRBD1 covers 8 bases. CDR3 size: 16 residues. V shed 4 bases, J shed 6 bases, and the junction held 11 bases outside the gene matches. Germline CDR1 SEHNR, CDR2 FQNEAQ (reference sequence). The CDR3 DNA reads TGTGCCAGCAGCTCGGACCGACAGGGGTTTTCTCAGCCCCAGCATTTT. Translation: CASSSDRQGFSQPQHF.

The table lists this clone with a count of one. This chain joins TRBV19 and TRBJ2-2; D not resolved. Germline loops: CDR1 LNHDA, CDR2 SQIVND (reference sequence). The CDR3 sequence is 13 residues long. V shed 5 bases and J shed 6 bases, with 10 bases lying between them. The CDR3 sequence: CASSRAPSGELFF. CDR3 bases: TGTGCCAGTAGTCGCGCCCCGTCCGGGGAGCTGTTTTTT.

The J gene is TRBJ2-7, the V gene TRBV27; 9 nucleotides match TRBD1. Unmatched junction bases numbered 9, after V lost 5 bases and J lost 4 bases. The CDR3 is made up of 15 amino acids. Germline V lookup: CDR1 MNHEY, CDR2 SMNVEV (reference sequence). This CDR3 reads CASSPNLQGAYEQYF. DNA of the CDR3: TGTGCCAGCAGTCCCAACCTACAGGGGGCTTACGAGCAGTACTTC.

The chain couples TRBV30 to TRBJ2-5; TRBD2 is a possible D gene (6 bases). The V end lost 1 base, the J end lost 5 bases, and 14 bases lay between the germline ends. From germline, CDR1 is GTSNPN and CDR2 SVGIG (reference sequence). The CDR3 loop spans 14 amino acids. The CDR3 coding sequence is TGTGCCTGGAGTGCCAGGAGGGAAATGGAGACCCAGTACTTC. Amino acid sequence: CAWSARREMETQYF. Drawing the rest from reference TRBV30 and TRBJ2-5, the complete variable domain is SQTIHQWPATLVQPVGSPLSLECTVEGTSNPNLYWYRQAAGRGLQLLFYSVGIGQISSEVPQNLSASRPQDRQFILSSKKLLLSDSGFYLCAWSARREMETQYFGPGTRLLVL.

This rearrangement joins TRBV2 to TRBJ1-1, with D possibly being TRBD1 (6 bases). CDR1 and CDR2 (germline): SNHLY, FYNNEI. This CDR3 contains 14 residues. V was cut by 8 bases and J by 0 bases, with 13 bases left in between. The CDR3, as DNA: TGTGCCAGCGCCCTGGACAGCTTGAACACTGAAGCTTTCTTT. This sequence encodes CASALDSLNTEAFF.

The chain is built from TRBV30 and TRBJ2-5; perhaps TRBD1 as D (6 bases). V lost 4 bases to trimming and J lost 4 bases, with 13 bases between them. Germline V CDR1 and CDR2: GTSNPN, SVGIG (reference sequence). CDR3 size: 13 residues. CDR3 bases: TGTGCCTGGACCCAGGGGATCGTAGAGACCCAGTACTTC. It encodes CAWTQGIVETQYF.

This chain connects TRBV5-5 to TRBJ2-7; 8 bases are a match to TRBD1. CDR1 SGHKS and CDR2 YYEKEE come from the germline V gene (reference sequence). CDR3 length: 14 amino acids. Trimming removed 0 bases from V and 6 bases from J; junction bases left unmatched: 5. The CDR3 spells CASSLAPTGVEQYF. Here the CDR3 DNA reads TGTGCCAGCAGCTTGGCCCCGACAGGGGTCGAGCAGTACTTC.

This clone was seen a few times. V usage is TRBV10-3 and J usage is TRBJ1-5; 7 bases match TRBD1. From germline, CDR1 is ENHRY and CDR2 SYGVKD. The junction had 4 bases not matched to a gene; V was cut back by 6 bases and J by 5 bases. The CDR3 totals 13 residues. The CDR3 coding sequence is TGTGCCATCAGGGGCAGGGGGGATCAGCCCCAGCATTTT. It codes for CAIRGRGDQPQHF.

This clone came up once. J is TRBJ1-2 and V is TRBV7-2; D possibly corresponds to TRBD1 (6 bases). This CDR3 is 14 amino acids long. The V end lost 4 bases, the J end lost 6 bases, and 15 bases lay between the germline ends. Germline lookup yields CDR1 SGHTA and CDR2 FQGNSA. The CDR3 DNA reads TGTGCCAGCAGCTCGTTACAGGGAAGGGATGGCTACACCTTC. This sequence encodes CASSSLQGRDGYTF.

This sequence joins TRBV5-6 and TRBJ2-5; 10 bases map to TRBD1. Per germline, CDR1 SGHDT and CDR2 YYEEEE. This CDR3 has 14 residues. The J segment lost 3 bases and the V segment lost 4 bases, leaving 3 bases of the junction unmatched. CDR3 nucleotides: TGTGCCAGCAGCGTGACAGGGGGCGAAGAGACCCAGTACTTC. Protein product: CASSVTGGEETQYF.

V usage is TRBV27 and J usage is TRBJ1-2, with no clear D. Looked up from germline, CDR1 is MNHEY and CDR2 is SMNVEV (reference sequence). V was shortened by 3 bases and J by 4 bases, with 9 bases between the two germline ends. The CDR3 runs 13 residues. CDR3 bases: TGTGCCAGCAGTTTGGAGGGCCCCTATGGCTACACCTTC. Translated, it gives CASSLEGPYGYTF.

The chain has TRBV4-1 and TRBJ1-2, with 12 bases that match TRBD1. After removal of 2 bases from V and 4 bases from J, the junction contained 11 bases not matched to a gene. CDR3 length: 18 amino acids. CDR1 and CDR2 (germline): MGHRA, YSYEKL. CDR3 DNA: TGCGCCAGCAGCCAATTATACGGGACAGGGGGCGTTGGCTATGGCTACACCTTC. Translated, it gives CASSQLYGTGGVGYGYTF.

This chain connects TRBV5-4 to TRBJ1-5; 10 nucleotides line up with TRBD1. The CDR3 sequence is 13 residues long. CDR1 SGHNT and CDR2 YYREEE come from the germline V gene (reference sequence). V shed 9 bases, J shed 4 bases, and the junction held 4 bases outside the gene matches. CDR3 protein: CAMGTGVNQPQHF. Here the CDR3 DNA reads TGTGCCATGGGGACAGGGGTAAATCAGCCCCAGCATTTT.